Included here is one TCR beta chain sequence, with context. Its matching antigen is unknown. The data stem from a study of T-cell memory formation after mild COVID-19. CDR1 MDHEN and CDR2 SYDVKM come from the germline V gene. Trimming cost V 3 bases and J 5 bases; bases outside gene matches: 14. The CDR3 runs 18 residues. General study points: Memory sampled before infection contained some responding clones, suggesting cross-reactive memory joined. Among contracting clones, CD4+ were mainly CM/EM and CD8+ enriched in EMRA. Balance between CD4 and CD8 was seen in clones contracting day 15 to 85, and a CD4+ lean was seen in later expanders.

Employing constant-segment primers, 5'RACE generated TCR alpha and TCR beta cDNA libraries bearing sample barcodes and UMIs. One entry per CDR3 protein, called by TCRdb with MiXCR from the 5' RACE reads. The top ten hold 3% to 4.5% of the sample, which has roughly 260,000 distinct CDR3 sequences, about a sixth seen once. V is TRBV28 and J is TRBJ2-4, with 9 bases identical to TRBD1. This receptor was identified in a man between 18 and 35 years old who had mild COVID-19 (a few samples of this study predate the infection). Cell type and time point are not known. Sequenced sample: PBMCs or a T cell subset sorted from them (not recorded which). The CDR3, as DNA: TGTGCCAGCAGTTTTTTAGTGGCAACGGACAGGGGCGAAAACATTCAGTACTTC. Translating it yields CASSFLVATDRGENIQYF.